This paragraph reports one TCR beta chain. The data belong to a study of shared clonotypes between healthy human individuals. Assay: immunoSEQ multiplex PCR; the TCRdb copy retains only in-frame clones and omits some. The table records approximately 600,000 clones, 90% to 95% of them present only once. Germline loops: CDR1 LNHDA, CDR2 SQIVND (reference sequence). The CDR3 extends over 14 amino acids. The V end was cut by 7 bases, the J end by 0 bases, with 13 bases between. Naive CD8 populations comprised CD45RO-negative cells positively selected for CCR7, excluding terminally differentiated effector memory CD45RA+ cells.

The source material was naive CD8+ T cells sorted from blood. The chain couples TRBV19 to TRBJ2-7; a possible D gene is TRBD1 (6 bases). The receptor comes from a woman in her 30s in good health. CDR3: CASTLTGSSYEQYF. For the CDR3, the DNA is TGTGCCAGTACCCTGACAGGCAGCTCCTACGAGCAGTACTTC.